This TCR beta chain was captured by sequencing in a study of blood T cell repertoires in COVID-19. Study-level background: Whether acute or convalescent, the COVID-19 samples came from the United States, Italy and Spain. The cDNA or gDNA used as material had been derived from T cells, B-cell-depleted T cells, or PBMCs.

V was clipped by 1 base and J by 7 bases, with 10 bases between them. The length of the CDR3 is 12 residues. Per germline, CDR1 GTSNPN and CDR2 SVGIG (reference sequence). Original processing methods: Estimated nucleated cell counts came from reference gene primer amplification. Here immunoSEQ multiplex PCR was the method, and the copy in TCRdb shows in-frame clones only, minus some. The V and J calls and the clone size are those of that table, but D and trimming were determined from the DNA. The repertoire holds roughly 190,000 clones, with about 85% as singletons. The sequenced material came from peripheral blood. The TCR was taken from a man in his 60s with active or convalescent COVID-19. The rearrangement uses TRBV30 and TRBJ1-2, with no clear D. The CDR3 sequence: CAWSGSMSGYTF. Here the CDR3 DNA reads TGTGCCTGGAGTGGGAGTATGAGTGGCTACACCTTC.